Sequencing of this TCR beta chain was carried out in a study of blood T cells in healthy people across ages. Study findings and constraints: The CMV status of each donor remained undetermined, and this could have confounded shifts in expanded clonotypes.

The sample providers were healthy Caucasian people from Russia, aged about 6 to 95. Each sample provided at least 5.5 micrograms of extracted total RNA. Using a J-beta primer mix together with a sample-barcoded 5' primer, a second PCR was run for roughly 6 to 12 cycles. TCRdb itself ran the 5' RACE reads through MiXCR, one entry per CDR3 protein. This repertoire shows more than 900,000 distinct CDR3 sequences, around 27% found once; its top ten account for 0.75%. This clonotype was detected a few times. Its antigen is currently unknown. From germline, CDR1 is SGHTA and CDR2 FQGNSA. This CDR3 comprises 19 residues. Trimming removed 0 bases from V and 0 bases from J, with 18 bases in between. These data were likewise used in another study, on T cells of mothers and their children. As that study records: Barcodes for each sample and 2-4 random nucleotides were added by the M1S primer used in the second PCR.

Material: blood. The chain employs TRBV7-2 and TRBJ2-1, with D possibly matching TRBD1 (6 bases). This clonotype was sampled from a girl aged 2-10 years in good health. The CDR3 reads CASSLANFRGPSSYNEQFF. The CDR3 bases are TGTGCCAGCAGCTTAGCGAATTTCAGGGGCCCAAGCTCCTACAATGAGCAGTTCTTC.